Below, 11 T cell receptor beta chains from the same sample are listed, as sequenced in a study of control samples from healthy donors and cancer patients. Measured with immunoSEQ multiplex PCR; TCRdb has only the in-frame clones, and not every one. The profile shows approximately 150,000 clones, roughly 90% of them singletons. Sequenced: blood. The receptors here all came from a woman aged 25 to 39 in good health.

V gene TRBV7-8 combines with J gene TRBJ2-3; TRBD1 agrees at 7 bases. CDR3 length: 15 amino acids. Germline V gene lookup returns CDR1 SGHVS and CDR2 FQNEAQ. The J segment lost 5 bases and the V segment lost 3 bases, leaving 8 bases of the junction unmatched. CDR3 bases: TGTGCCAGCAGCTTTGGAAGGGGGCGCGGAGATACGCAGTATTTT. Its protein is CASSFGRGRGDTQYF.

The chain is built from TRBV28 and TRBJ2-7; a weak D match, TRBD1 (7 bases). In germline, CDR1 is MDHEN, CDR2 SYDVKM. V was pared by 1 base and J by 0 bases, with 19 bases between. This CDR3 has 18 amino acids. The CDR3 sequence: CASSLSAGGPQFSYEQYF. The DNA for the CDR3 is TGTGCCAGCAGTTTATCGGCAGGGGGGCCTCAGTTCTCCTACGAGCAGTACTTC.

The chain joins TRBV5-1 to TRBJ1-2; 7 positions agree with TRBD1. Germline loops: CDR1 SGHRS, CDR2 YFSETQ. The CDR3 is 15 amino acids. The trim removed 4 bases at V and 3 bases at J, leaving 9 bases unmatched. CDR3 sequence reads: CASSRDGTGDYGYTF. The CDR3 coding sequence is TGCGCCAGCAGCCGCGACGGCACAGGGGACTATGGCTACACCTTC.

The gene calls are TRBV28 and TRBJ2-3; no definite D call. Trimming took 3 bases from V and 3 from J, leaving 7 bases between them. The germline V gene encodes CDR1 MDHEN and CDR2 SYDVKM. This CDR3 spans 13 amino acids. The CDR3 nucleotides read TGTGCCAGCAGTTTCGCGCCGACAGATACGCAGTATTTT. Amino acids: CASSFAPTDTQYF.

This chain joins TRBV2 and TRBJ2-7; D remains ambiguous. V dropped 5 bases and J dropped 5 bases, with 10 bases sitting between them. The length of the CDR3 is 12 residues. Germline-derived CDR1 and CDR2 are SNHLY and FYNNEI. CDR3 DNA: TGTGCCAGCAGTAAGGACGGAAACGAGCAGTACTTC. Amino acid sequence: CASSKDGNEQYF.

The chain combines TRBV10-3 with TRBJ2-5, with a possible D match to TRBD1 (6 bases). Germline CDR1 and CDR2: ENHRY and SYGVKD. V was cut by 4 bases and J by 4 bases, with 10 bases left in between. The CDR3 has 13 amino acids. CDR3 region: CAISGGRGETQYF. CDR3 nucleotide sequence: TGTGCCATCAGTGGGGGCAGGGGAGAGACCCAGTACTTC.

The rearrangement links TRBV28 to TRBJ1-4; TRBD1 might be the D (6 bases). V lost 5 bases and J 7 bases, leaving 20 bases between the germline ends. The CDR3 spans 16 residues. The germline V gene encodes CDR1 MDHEN and CDR2 SYDVKM. The CDR3 DNA is TGTGCCAGCAGTCCCGGGTTGAGGGGGGGCGTTGAAAAACTGTTTTTT. This sequence encodes CASSPGLRGGVEKLFF.

This chain uses TRBV28 with TRBJ2-4, with D perhaps TRBD2 (7 bases). Germline loops: CDR1 MDHEN, CDR2 SYDVKM. The ends were cut back, 6 bases at V and 1 base at J, with 13 bases in the middle. This CDR3 region has 15 residues. The CDR3 is CASRPRGAAKNIQYF. The CDR3 region has the DNA TGTGCCAGCAGACCTCGGGGGGCGGCCAAAAACATTCAGTACTTC.

The chain is built from TRBV12-3 or TRBV12-4 and TRBJ1-2, with D hard to call. This CDR3 has 12 residues. Trimming took 3 bases from V and 5 from J, leaving 7 bases between them. CDR3 coding DNA: TGTGCCAGCAGTTTGGGCCTTTATGGCTACACCTTC. It translates to CASSLGLYGYTF.

The chain couples TRBV7-9 to TRBJ1-2, with 10 bases aligning to TRBD1. The V gene's germline CDR1 is SEHNR and CDR2 FQNEAQ (reference sequence). V was pared by 3 bases and J by 3 bases, with 7 bases of the junction left unmatched. The CDR3 runs to 16 residues. In DNA, the CDR3 is TGTGCCAGCAGCTTGTTCGGGACAGGGGTAGACTATGGCTACACCTTC. Protein sequence: CASSLFGTGVDYGYTF.

This chain links TRBV29-1 with TRBJ1-2; perhaps TRBD1 as D (5 bases). The CDR3 loop spans 12 amino acids. V was cut by 4 bases and J by 4 bases, with 10 bases left in between. Per the germline V gene, CDR1 is SQVTM and CDR2 is ANQGSEA. This CDR3 is CSVGGVGYGYTF. The CDR3, as DNA: TGCAGCGTTGGGGGGGTTGGCTATGGCTACACCTTC.